This T cell receptor (beta chain) was recovered during a study of identical twins (dated by TCRdb to 2016 to 2017). With regard to the full study: TCR alpha and beta repertoires from monozygotic twins, unrelated adults of various ages and cord blood were deep-sequenced to test whether fetal clonotypes persist. To rule out contamination, replicate twin experiments were performed at different times with different library preparation protocols.

Every donor in the study was a healthy Caucasian. The twin cohort consisted of three pairs of female monozygotic twins, all aged roughly 18 to 29 years. Positive isolation kits from Invitrogen were used to isolate CD4+ and CD8+ T cell populations. This clonotype has a handful of counts. The antigen this receptor binds is unknown. Nothing much larger sits one base from this clone, and base qualities are not available. Paper-wide results and their limitations: Zero-insertion analyses could be partly confounded by invariant T cells such as MAIT and iNKT, though diverse VJ usage argued against such confounding for most clonotypes. Abundant cord blood beta clonotypes had fewer insertions, young adult naive repertoires showed a similar but weaker trend, and memory repertoires showed no such trend. Out-of-frame TCR alpha sharing in monozygotic twins was systematically underestimated by recombination models, whereas sharing between unrelated individuals was in agreement with the recombination models. A weaker excess of twin sharing was found in beta out-of-frame sequences because the signal-to-noise ratio was lowered by fewer shared sequences. Compared with coincidental sharing between unrelated individuals, an excess of low generation-probability sequences was observed among out-of-frame TCR alpha sequences shared between twins. Because the same donors could not be followed over many years, conclusions were based on cross-sectional statistical analysis.

The library came from 5' RACE. The data were produced on an Illumina HiSeq 2000. Template switching introduced a universal primer binding site; the final cDNA contained a unique molecular identifier, enabling accurate counting of TCR cDNA molecules. Specific primers in the conserved constant-segment region were used to synthesize first-strand cDNA for the TCR alpha and beta chains. Each cDNA library was double barcoded, with a SMART-Mk sample barcode plus Illumina barcodes, to control for contamination. TruSeq adapter sequences and Illumina sample barcodes were added in two successive PCR steps. Sequencing of the TCR alpha and beta cDNA libraries was done on the Illumina HiSeq platform using custom primers. On the authors' methods: Unique molecular identifiers were extracted from raw reads with MiGEC, and CDR3 positions were determined with MiXCR. Recombination models were inferred per individual with the repgenHMM and IGoR tools using an EM algorithm. The analysis of shared clonotypes was done with the tcR package in R, with sharing normalized by the product of cloneset sizes. To study raw recombination free of thymic and clonal selection effects, out-of-frame nonproductive sequences were analyzed. The public reads were reprocessed in TCRdb via fastp at Q25 and MiXCR, keeping in-frame beta chains. Here each entry gathers all rows of one CDR3 protein and keeps the most common genes and DNA. TCRdb, not the original authors, processed these V and J calls. Recorded for this sample are 500,000 to 650,000 distinct CDR3 sequences; 20% to 25% of them occurred a single time. Jointly, the top ten make up around 0.48% of the sample.

This same sample was also taken into another study, of yellow fever vaccine responses in identical twins. The second study also describes: According to the authors, in identical twins the way T cells responded to vaccination appeared partly convergent and partly personalized. In identical twins, the study followed T cell clones that responded to the vaccine with precision.

The sequence derives from a woman between 18 and 29 years old in good health. The specimen sequenced was CD4+ T cells sorted from blood.

The DNA is TGTGCCAGCCAAACGAGAAGGGGGCACACTGAAGCTTTCTTT. Protein translation: CASQTRRGHTEAFF. Recombination linked TRBV27 to TRBJ1-1; 7 bases in between match TRBD1. CDR1 and CDR2 are drawn from the germline V gene (reference sequence): MNHEY, SMNVEV. The germline V end is reduced by 8 bases and the J end by 3 bases; junction bases left unmatched: 9. The CDR3 starts with the cysteine, ends with the phenylalanine, and has 14 residues. The kept DNA is CDR3 alone, 42 bases in frame from the first base.